These 25 T cell receptor beta chains share one sample of origin, sequenced in a study of identifying expanded T cells in peripheral blood (dated by TCRdb to the late 2010s). Libraries were made using the immunoSEQ multiplex PCR assay. This is the immuneACCESS table as TCRdb keeps it, with only in-frame sequences that have V and J called. A part of the clones is gone; compared with another copy, unresolved V genes explain less than half, and the rest is unexplained. In all, the sample holds some 93,000 clones, and roughly 88% of those were seen once. The ten largest clones take up 5.5% to 6% of the sample. The source material was blood. These receptors all come from a person aged 18 to 75 in good health.

This clone showed up just a few times. This sequence joins TRBV6-5 and TRBJ1-1; unclear D gene. V gave up 2 bases and J gave up 0 bases, with 10 bases separating them. The CDR3 has 15 residues. Germline-derived CDR1 and CDR2 are MNHEY and SVGAGI. CDR3 DNA: TGTGCCAGCAGTTACACGCGATTGATGAACACTGAAGCTTTCTTT. The encoded protein is CASSYTRLMNTEAFF.

The chain joins TRBV4-3 to TRBJ1-5, with 7 bases identical to TRBD1. The trim removed 1 base at V and 6 bases at J, leaving 3 bases unmatched. CDR1 and CDR2 from the germline V gene are LGHNA and YSLEER. The CDR3 is 14 residues long. CDR3 region: CASSQGAGGQPQHF. CDR3 nucleotide sequence: TGCGCCAGCAGCCAAGGGGCAGGGGGTCAGCCCCAGCATTTT.

V gene TRBV7-8 combines with J gene TRBJ2-1; 9 positions match TRBD2. V was clipped by 1 base and J by 9 bases; unmatched bases: 13. The CDR3 has 17 amino acids. CDR1 is SGHVS, CDR2 FQNEAQ, per germline. CDR3 region: CASSLGPKSGRLGEQFF. The CDR3 coding sequence is TGTGCCAGCAGCTTAGGACCTAAGAGCGGGAGGCTTGGTGAGCAGTTCTTC.

This clone has only one observation. The chain joins TRBV19 to TRBJ1-1; perhaps TRBD1 as D (6 bases). Deletions cut 2 bases from V and 6 bases from J, with 10 bases between. This CDR3 region has 13 residues. The germline V gene has CDR1 LNHDA and CDR2 SQIVND (reference sequence). This CDR3 reads CASSIRGSAEAFF. CDR3 nucleotide sequence: TGTGCCAGTAGTATAAGGGGGAGCGCTGAAGCTTTCTTT.

The chain has TRBV7-2 and TRBJ1-5; maybe TRBD1 (6 bases). Germline V gene lookup returns CDR1 SGHTA and CDR2 FQGNSA. CDR3 size: 15 residues. V was pared by 1 base and J by 2 bases, with 9 bases between. This CDR3 is CASSLGGAGNQPQHF. The CDR3 bases are TGTGCCAGCAGCTTAGGGGGGGCTGGCAATCAGCCCCAGCATTTT. The full variable domain, rest sourced from reference TRBV7-2 and TRBJ1-5, is GAGVSQSPSNKVTEKGKDVELRCDPISGHTALYWYRQSLGQGLEFLIYFQGNSAPDKSGLPSDRFSAERTGGSVSTLTIQRTQQEDSAVYLCASSLGGAGNQPQHFGDGTRLSIL.

This clone was detected only once. This sequence joins TRBV2 and TRBJ2-7, with D perhaps TRBD1 or TRBD2 (5 bases each). The germline V gene encodes CDR1 SNHLY and CDR2 FYNNEI. V lost 8 bases, J lost 0 bases, and 17 bases lay in between. The CDR3 extends over 15 amino acids. CDR3 coding DNA: TGTGCCAGCGGTCCACTAGACAGTCTCTCCTACGAGCAGTACTTC. The encoded protein is CASGPLDSLSYEQYF.

This clone appeared a few times. The rearrangement uses TRBV9 and TRBJ1-2, with a possible D match to TRBD1 (5 bases). Germline V gene sequence: CDR1 SGDLS, CDR2 YYNGEE. The CDR3 loop spans 14 amino acids. V was clipped by 0 bases and J by 3 bases, with 9 bases between them. CDR3 bases: TGTGCCAGCAGCGTAGGGGGCGCTGACTATGGCTACACCTTC. It is translated as CASSVGGADYGYTF.

The J gene is TRBJ2-1, the V gene TRBV21-1; the listed D gene, TRBD2, was not tested against the DNA. TRBV21-1 constitutes a pseudogene. This CDR3 contains 14 residues. The CDR3 is CASSKAWSSCEQFF. CDR3 in DNA: TGTGCCAGCAGCAAAGCCTGGTCGAGTTGTGAGCAGTTCTTC.

J is TRBJ2-7 and V is TRBV21-1; the table's D call, TRBD2, has no DNA check behind it. TRBV21-1 is marked as a pseudogene. The CDR3 extends over 20 amino acids. CDR3 residues: CASSKSGNFGLAESSYEQYF. The CDR3 nucleotides read TGTGCCAGCAGCAAAAGTGGGAATTTCGGGCTAGCGGAATCCTCCTACGAGCAGTACTTC.

The V gene is TRBV12-1, the J gene TRBJ2-6. TRBV12-1 is labeled a pseudogene. The CDR3 extends over 15 amino acids. The CDR3 loop reads CASTLRPAGANVLTF. In nucleotides, the CDR3 is TGTGCCAGTACCCTGCGACCGGCTGGGGCCAACGTCCTGACTTTC.

As to this clone: Distinct nucleotide sequences in the sample also encode this CDR3. The chain combines TRBV5-1 with TRBJ2-3; tentatively, D is TRBD2 (5 bases). The germline gives CDR1 SGHRS, CDR2 YFSETQ. The length of the CDR3 is 15 residues. V lost 0 bases and J lost 1, with 9 bases in between. The CDR3 protein is CASSLVSAGTDTQYF. The CDR3 DNA reads TGCGCCAGCAGCTTGGTGTCAGCGGGCACAGATACGCAGTATTTT. Complete variable domain (other parts from reference TRBV5-1 and TRBJ2-3): KAGVTQTPRYLIKTRGQQVTLSCSPISGHRSVSWYQQTPGQGLQFLFEYFSETQRNKGNFPGRFSGRQFSNSRSEMNVSTLELGDSALYLCASSLVSAGTDTQYFGPGTRLTVL.

V gene TRBV9 combines with J gene TRBJ2-5, with D perhaps matching TRBD2 (6 bases). V was trimmed by 2 bases and J by 3 bases, leaving 14 bases between them. This CDR3 is built from 15 residues. Germline V lookup: CDR1 SGDLS, CDR2 YYNGEE. The CDR3 sequence is CASSVAAGLKETQYF. The DNA of the CDR3 is TGTGCCAGCAGCGTCGCTGCGGGGCTGAAAGAGACCCAGTACTTC. The full variable domain, rest sourced from reference TRBV9 and TRBJ2-5, is DSGVTQTPKHLITATGQRVTLRCSPRSGDLSVYWYQQSLDQGLQFLIQYYNGEERAKGNILERFSAQQFPDLHSELNLSSLELGDSALYFCASSVAAGLKETQYFGPGTRLLVL.

This sequence joins TRBV7-3 and TRBJ2-1, with 10 positions matching TRBD1. V dropped 2 bases and J dropped 9; count of bases not matched to a gene: 7. The CDR3 is made up of 15 amino acids. The V gene's germline CDR1 is SGHTA and CDR2 FQGTGA. In DNA, the CDR3 is TGTGCCAGCAGCTTAGACAGGGGGCGTGAGGGTGAGCAGTTCTTC. Amino acid sequence: CASSLDRGREGEQFF.

V gene TRBV6-1 combines with J gene TRBJ1-2; 9 positions agree with TRBD1. Germline assignment: CDR1 MNHNS and CDR2 SASEGT. J lost 3 bases, V lost 8 bases, and 7 bases had no gene match. The CDR3 consists of 14 residues. CDR3 amino acids: CASPTGGPDYGYTF. Written as DNA, the CDR3 is TGTGCCAGCCCGACAGGGGGGCCGGACTATGGCTACACCTTC.

The chain uses TRBV2 and TRBJ2-1; D gene uncertain. The CDR3 covers 15 residues. CDR1 SNHLY and CDR2 FYNNEI come from the germline V gene. V was pared by 6 bases and J by 8 bases, with 20 bases between. The CDR3 DNA reads as TGTGCCAGCAGGGTAACGACTCAAGAGTACCATGAGCAGTTCTTC. This encodes CASRVTTQEYHEQFF.

The chain recombines TRBV6-5 with TRBJ2-7; D gene uncertain. CDR3 length: 11 amino acids. CDR1 and CDR2 (germline): MNHEY, SVGAGI. V gave up 5 bases and J gave up 3 bases, with 5 bases separating them. CDR3 loop: CASSDHYEQYF. CDR3 DNA sequence: TGTGCCAGCAGTGATCACTACGAGCAGTACTTC.

The V gene is TRBV5-6, the J gene TRBJ2-2; a possible D gene is TRBD1 (6 bases). The CDR3 loop spans 13 amino acids. V was cut by 2 bases and J by 5 bases, with 7 bases left in between. The germline V gene has CDR1 SGHDT and CDR2 YYEEEE. The CDR3 nucleotides read TGTGCCAGCAGCTTTAGGGGGACCGGGGAGCTGTTTTTT. This encodes CASSFRGTGELFF.

The V gene is TRBV5-1, the J gene TRBJ1-1; no reliable D call. CDR1 is SGHRS and CDR2 is YFSETQ in the germline V gene. The CDR3 is made up of 15 amino acids. V lost 4 bases to trimming and J lost 1 base, with 14 bases between them. CDR3 nucleotide sequence: TGCGCCAGCAGCCTGAGCCATAGTAGGAACACTGAAGCTTTCTTT. It translates to CASSLSHSRNTEAFF.

In the case of this clone: This specimen includes other DNA sequences encoding the same CDR3. The gene calls are TRBV19 and TRBJ2-5, with D unresolved. V was clipped by 3 bases and J by 0 bases, with 5 bases between them. Per the germline V gene, CDR1 is LNHDA and CDR2 is SQIVND (reference sequence). This CDR3 is built from 13 residues. For the CDR3, the DNA is TGTGCCAGTAGTATTAGGTACCAAGAGACCCAGTACTTC. It yields the protein CASSIRYQETQYF.

This chain links TRBV19 with TRBJ2-2; a possible D gene is TRBD1 (6 bases). CDR1 is LNHDA, CDR2 SQIVND, per germline (reference sequence). Trimming stripped 6 bases from V and 6 bases from J, with 20 bases between. The CDR3 has 16 residues. CDR3 bases: TGTGCCAGTAGAAACAGGGAACATAGGGGGTCCGGGGAGCTGTTTTTT. It codes for CASRNREHRGSGELFF.

CDR3 amino acids: CASSPRVGDTEAFF. CDR3 DNA sequence: TGTGCCAGCAGCCCCAGGGTTGGGGACACTGAAGCTTTCTTT. The chain is built from TRBV7-9 and TRBJ1-1; D is possibly TRBD1 (5 bases). The CDR3 runs 14 residues. V lost 5 bases to trimming and J lost 3 bases, with 13 bases between them. In germline, CDR1 is SEHNR, CDR2 FQNEAQ (reference sequence). The whole variable domain, remainder taken from reference TRBV7-9 and TRBJ1-1, is DTGVSQNPRHKITKRGQNVTFRCDPISEHNRLYWYRQTLGQGPEFLTYFQNEAQLEKSRLLSDRFSAERPKGSFSTLEIQRTEQGDSAMYLCASSPRVGDTEAFFGQGTRLTVV.

The chain is built from TRBV2 and TRBJ1-1; D may be TRBD1 (5 bases). V gave up 7 bases and J gave up 8 bases, with 11 bases separating them. Germline CDR1 and CDR2: SNHLY and FYNNEI. The CDR3 length is 11 residues. CDR3 amino acids: CASKAGSEAFF. CDR3 nucleotide sequence: TGTGCCAGCAAAGCAGGGTCAGAAGCTTTCTTT.

The chain combines TRBV9 with TRBJ2-1; a possible D gene is TRBD1 (6 bases). The CDR3 consists of 15 residues. The V gene's germline CDR1 is SGDLS and CDR2 YYNGEE. The ends were cut back, 0 bases at V and 5 bases at J, with 12 bases in the middle. The CDR3 loop is CASSVVGGFDNEQFF. DNA for the CDR3: TGTGCCAGCAGCGTAGTAGGGGGTTTCGACAATGAGCAGTTCTTC. The entire variable domain, with the rest obtained from reference TRBV9 and TRBJ2-1, is as follows: DSGVTQTPKHLITATGQRVTLRCSPRSGDLSVYWYQQSLDQGLQFLIQYYNGEERAKGNILERFSAQQFPDLHSELNLSSLELGDSALYFCASSVVGGFDNEQFFGPGTRLTVL.

The V call is TRBV7-6, the J call TRBJ2-4; a possible D gene is TRBD1 (6 bases). The length of the CDR3 is 16 residues. V was pared by 1 base and J by 7 bases, with 17 bases between. The germline CDR1 and CDR2 sequences are SGHVS and FNYEAQ. CDR3 nucleotide sequence: TGTGCCAGCAGCTTAGGTAGATTACAGGGAGTGAACATTCAGTACTTC. The encoded protein is CASSLGRLQGVNIQYF.

This clone was recorded only once. The rearrangement joins TRBV29-1 to TRBJ1-2, with a weak D call TRBD1 (6 bases). Germline V gene sequence: CDR1 SQVTM, CDR2 ANQGSEA. There are 12 residues in the CDR3. Trimming removed 7 bases at V and 8 bases at J, with 17 bases between. The CDR3, as DNA: TGCAGCGAACGGGGGCTTAACGAAGGCTACACCTTC. This codes for CSERGLNEGYTF.